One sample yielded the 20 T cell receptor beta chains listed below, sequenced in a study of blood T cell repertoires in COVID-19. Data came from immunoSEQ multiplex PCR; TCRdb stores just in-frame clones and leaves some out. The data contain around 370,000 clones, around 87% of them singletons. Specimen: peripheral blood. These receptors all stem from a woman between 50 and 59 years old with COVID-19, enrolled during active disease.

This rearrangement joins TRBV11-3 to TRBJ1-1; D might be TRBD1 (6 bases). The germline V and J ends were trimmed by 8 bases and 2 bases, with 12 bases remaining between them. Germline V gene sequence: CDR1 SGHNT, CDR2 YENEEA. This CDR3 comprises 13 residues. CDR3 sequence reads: CASAWTANTEAFF. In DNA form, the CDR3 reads TGTGCCAGCGCTTGGACAGCAAACACTGAAGCTTTCTTT.

DNA of the CDR3: TGTGCCAGCAGCGCTCTCCATAGCGGGAGGGCAGATACGCAGTATTTT. Protein sequence: CASSALHSGRADTQYF. The chain is built from TRBV9 and TRBJ2-3, with TRBD2 matching over 11 bases. CDR3 length equals 16 residues. Germline CDR1 and CDR2: SGDLS and YYNGEE. The junction had 7 bases not matched to a gene; V was cut back by 3 bases and J by 4 bases.

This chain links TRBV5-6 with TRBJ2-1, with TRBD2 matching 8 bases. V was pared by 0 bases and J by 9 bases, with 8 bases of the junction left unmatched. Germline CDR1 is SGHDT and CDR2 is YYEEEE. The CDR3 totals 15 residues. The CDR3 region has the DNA TGTGCCAGCAGCTTGGTTTCTAGCGGGTACGGTGAGCAGTTCTTC. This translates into CASSLVSSGYGEQFF.

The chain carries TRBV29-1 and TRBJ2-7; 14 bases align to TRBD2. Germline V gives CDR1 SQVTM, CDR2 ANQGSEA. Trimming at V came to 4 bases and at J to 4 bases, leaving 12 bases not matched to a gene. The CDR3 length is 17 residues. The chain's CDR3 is CSVGGGTSGRSRYEQYF. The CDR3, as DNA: TGCAGCGTTGGTGGGGGGACTAGCGGGAGATCTCGGTACGAGCAGTACTTC.

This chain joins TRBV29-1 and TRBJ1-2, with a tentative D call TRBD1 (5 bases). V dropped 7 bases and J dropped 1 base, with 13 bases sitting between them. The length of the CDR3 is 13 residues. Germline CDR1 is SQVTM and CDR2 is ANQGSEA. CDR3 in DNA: TGCAGCGCCTCGGACATAATTAACTATGGCTACACCTTC. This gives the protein CSASDIINYGYTF.

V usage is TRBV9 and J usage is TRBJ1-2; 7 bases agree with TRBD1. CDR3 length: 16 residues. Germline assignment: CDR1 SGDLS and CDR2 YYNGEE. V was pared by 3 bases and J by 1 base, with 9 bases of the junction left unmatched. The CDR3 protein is CASSARWDSHNYGYTF. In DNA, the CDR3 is TGTGCCAGCAGCGCCCGCTGGGACAGCCATAACTATGGCTACACCTTC.

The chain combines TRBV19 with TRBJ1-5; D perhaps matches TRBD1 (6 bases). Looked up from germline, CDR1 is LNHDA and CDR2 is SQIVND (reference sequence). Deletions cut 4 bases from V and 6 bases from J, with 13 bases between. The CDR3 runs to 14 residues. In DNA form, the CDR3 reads TGTGCCAGTAGTACACAGGGCCAGGGTCAGCCCCAGCATTTT. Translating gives CASSTQGQGQPQHF.

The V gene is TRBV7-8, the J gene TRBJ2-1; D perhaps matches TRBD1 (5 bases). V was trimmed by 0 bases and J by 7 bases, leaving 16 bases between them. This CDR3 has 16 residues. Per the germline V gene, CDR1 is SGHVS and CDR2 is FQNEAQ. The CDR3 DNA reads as TGTGCCAGCAGCTTAGCGTTTGTCAGGGTAGGTAATGAGCAGTTCTTC. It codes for CASSLAFVRVGNEQFF.

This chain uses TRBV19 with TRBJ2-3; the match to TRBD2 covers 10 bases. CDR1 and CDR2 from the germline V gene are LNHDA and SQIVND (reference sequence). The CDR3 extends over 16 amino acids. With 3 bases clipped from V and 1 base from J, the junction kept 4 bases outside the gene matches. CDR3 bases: TGTGCCAGTAGTATCGGGACTAGCGAACGCACAGATACGCAGTATTTT. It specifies CASSIGTSERTDTQYF. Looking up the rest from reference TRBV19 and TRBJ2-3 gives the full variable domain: DGGITQSPKYLFRKEGQNVTLSCEQNLNHDAMYWYRQDPGQGLRLIYYSQIVNDFQKGDIAEGYSVSREKKESFPLTVTSAQKNPTAFYLCASSIGTSERTDTQYFGPGTRLTVL.

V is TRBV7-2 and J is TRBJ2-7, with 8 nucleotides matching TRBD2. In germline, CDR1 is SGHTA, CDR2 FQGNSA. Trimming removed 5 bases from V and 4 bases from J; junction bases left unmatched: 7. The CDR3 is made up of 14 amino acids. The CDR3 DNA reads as TGTGCCAGCAGCCCCCCGGGGGGGCGGTACGAGCAGTACTTC. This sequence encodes CASSPPGGRYEQYF.

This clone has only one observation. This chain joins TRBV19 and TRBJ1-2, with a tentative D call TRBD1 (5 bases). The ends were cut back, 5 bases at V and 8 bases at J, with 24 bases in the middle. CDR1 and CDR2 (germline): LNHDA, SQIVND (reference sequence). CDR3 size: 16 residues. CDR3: CASSSFSRGGARGYTF. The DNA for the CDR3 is TGTGCCAGTAGTTCCTTCTCCCGCGGAGGGGCGCGGGGCTACACCTTC.

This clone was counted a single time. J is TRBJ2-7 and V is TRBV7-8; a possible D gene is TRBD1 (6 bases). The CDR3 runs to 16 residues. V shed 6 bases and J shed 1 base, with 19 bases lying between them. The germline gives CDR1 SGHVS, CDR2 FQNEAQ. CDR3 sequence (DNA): TGTGCCAGCAGTAACGGGACACGGTATGTGTCCTACGAGCAGTACTTC. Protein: CASSNGTRYVSYEQYF.

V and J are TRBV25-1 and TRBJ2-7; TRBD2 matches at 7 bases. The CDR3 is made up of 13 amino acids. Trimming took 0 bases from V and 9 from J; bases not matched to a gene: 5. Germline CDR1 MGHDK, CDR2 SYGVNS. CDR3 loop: CASSEYVGGTQYF. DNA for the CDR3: TGTGCCAGCAGTGAATATGTGGGAGGGACGCAGTACTTC.

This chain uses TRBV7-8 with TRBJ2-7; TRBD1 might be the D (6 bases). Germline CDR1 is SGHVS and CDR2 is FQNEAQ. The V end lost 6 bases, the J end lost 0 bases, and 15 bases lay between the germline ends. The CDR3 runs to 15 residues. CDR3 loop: CASRHWTASSYEQYF. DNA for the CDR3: TGTGCCAGCAGACATTGGACAGCCAGCTCCTACGAGCAGTACTTC.

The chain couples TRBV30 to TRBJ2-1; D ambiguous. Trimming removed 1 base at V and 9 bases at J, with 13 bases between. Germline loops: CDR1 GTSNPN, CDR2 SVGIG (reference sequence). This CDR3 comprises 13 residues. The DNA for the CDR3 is TGTGCCTGGAGTGGAAACAACTACGGTGAGCAGTTCTTC. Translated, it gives CAWSGNNYGEQFF.

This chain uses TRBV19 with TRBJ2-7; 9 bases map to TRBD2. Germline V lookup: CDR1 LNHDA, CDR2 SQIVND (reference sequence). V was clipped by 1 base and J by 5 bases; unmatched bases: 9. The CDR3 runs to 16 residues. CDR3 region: CASSIGVAGGPDEQYF. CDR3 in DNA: TGTGCCAGTAGTATAGGGGTGGCGGGAGGGCCCGACGAGCAGTACTTC.

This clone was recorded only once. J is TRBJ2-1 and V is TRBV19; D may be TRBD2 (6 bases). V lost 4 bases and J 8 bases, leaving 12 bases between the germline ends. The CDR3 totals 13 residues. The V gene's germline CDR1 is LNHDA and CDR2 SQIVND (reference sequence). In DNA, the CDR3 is TGTGCCAGTAGTAGGAGGGGTGCGGATGAGCAGTTCTTC. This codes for CASSRRGADEQFF.

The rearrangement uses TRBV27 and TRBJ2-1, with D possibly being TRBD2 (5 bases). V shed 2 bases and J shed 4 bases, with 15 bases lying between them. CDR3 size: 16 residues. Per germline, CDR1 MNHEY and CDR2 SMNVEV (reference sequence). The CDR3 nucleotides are TGTGCCAGCAGTTTACTTGGGAGTTTAAATTACAATGAGCAGTTCTTC. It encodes CASSLLGSLNYNEQFF.

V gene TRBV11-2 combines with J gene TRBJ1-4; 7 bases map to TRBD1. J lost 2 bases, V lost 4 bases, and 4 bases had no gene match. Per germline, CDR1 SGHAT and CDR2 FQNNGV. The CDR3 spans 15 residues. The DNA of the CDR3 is TGTGCCAGCAGCTCCGACAGGGCTACTAATGAAAAACTGTTTTTT. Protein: CASSSDRATNEKLFF.

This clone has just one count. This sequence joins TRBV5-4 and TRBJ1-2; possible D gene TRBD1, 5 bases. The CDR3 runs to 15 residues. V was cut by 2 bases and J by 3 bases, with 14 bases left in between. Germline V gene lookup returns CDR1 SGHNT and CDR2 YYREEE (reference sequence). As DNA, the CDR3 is TGTGCCAGCAGCTTTGACATGGGGCTTGACTATGGCTACACCTTC. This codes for CASSFDMGLDYGYTF.